This T cell receptor beta chain originates from a study of cytomegalovirus exposure and HLA in healthy donors. Study findings and constraints: Many donors shared some public TCRs, even though most TCR sequences were rare.

With 60 Vbeta and 13 Jbeta primers, the PCR was carried out. Assay: immunoSEQ multiplex PCR; the TCRdb copy retains only in-frame clones and omits some. The sample includes 200,000 or so clones, more than 65% of them seen just once. This CDR3 spans 16 amino acids. Germline V lookup: CDR1 SGHRS, CDR2 YFSETQ. V was clipped by 1 base and J by 12 bases, with 23 bases between them. As for this clone: Antigen specificity is unknown.

The sequence was collected from a woman in her twenties or thirties in good health and CMV-seropositive. The specimen sequenced was PBMCs. The gene calls are TRBV5-1 and TRBJ2-1; perhaps TRBD1 as D (7 bases). The CDR3 coding sequence is TGCGCCAGCAGCTTGAGAATAGGAGGGGGCGCCGGCGTGCAGTTCTTC. Translated: CASSLRIGGGAGVQFF.